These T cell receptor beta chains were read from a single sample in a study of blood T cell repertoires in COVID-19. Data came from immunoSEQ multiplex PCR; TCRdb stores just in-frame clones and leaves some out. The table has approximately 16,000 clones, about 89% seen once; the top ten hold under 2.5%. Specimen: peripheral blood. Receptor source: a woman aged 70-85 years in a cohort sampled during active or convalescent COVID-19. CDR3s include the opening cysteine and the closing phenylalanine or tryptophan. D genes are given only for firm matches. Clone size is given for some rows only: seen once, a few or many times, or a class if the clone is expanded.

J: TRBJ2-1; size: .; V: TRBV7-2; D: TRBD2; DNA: TGTGCCAGCAGCTTCAGCGGGGGGGCCTCCCCTGAGCAGTTCTTC; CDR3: CASSFSGGASPEQFF
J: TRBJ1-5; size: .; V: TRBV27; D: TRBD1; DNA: TGTGCCAGCAAGTTGACAGGGGGCTGGTATCAGCCCCAGCATTTT; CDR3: CASKLTGGWYQPQHF
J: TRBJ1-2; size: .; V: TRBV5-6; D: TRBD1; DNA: TGTGCCAGCAGCTTTCGAAGGACAGGGGGCGACAACGGCTACACCTTC; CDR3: CASSFRRTGGDNGYTF
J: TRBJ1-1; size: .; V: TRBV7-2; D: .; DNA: TGTGCCAGCAGCCCCCAGGGGAACACTGAAGCTTTCTTT; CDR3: CASSPQGNTEAFF
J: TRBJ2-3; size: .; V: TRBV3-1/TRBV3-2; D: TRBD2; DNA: TGTGCCAGCAGCGCCGGGGGGGCGAGCACAGATACGCAGTATTTT; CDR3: CASSAGGASTDTQYF
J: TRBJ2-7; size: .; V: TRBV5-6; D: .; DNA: TGTGCCAGCAGCCGAAAGTGGCTGGCCGAGCAGTACTTC; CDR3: CASSRKWLAEQYF
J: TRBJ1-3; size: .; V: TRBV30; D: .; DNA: TGTGCCTGGAGTATAGGGGACTCTGGAAACACCATATATTTT; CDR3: CAWSIGDSGNTIYF
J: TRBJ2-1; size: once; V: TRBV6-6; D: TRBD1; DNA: TGTGCCAGCAACCTGGGGGACAGATCTTACAATGAGCAGTTCTTC; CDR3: CASNLGDRSYNEQFF
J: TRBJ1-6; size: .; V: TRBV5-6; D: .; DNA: TGTGCCAGCAGCTCCCCCGGGAACTATTCACCCCTCCACTTT; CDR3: CASSSPGNYSPLHF
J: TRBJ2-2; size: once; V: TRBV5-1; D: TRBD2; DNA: TGCGCCAGCAGCTTAGGGCTAGCGGGGACCGGGGAGCTGTTTTTT; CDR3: CASSLGLAGTGELFF
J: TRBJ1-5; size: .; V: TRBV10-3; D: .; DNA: TGTGCCATCAGCGCAGGGGCCTATCAGCCCCAGCATTTT; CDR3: CAISAGAYQPQHF
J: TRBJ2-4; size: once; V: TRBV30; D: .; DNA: TGTGCCTGGAGTCCGGGTCTCCTAGCCAAAAACATTCAGTACTTC; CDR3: CAWSPGLLAKNIQYF
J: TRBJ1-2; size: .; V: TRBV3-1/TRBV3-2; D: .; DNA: TGTGCCAGCAGCGAGAGGGGAGGGGGAAAGGGCTATGGCTACACCTTC; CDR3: CASSERGGGKGYGYTF
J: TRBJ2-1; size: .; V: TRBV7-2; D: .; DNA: TGTGCCAGCAGCACAAGCCCCTCAGCAGGAACCTACTACAATGAGCAGTTCTTC; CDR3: CASSTSPSAGTYYNEQFF
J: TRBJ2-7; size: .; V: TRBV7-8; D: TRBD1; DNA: TGTGCCAGCAGCCCCCGACAGGGTCTCGAGCAGTACTTC; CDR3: CASSPRQGLEQYF
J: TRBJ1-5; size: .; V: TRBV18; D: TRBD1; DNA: TGTGCCAGCTCAGGTGGAAGGGGGCGTAATCAGCCCCAGCATTTT; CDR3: CASSGGRGRNQPQHF
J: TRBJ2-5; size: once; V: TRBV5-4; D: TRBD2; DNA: TGTGCCAGCAGCCCACGGACTAGCGGGGGTTTAGAGACCCAGTACTTC; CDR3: CASSPRTSGGLETQYF
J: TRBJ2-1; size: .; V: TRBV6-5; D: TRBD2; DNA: TGTGCCAGCAAGGGACTAGCCCTGGGGCAGTTCTTC; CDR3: CASKGLALGQFF
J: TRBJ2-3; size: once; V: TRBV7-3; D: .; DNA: TGTGCCAGCAGCCCGGGCACAGATACGCAGTATTTT; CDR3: CASSPGTDTQYF
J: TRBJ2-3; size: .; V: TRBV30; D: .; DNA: TGTGCCTGGAGTATCAAGGGGGCCGGAGGGAATACGCAGTATTTT; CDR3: CAWSIKGAGGNTQYF
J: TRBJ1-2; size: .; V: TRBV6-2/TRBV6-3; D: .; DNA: TGTGCCAGCAGTCCAGGGGCGGTTGTCTATGGCTACACCTTC; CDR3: CASSPGAVVYGYTF
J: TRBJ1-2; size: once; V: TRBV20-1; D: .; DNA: TGCAGTGCTAGTCCCGCTAACTATGGCTACACCTTC; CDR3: CSASPANYGYTF
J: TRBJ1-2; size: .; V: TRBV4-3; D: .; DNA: TGCGCCAGCAGCCAAGATGGGGCCAGGGTAGGTGGCTACACCTTC; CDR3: CASSQDGARVGGYTF
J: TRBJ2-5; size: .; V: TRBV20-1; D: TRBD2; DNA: TGCAGCGCCCTGGGGGGGTTCGCCCAGTACTTC; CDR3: CSALGGFAQYF
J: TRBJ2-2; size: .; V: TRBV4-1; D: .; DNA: TGCGCCAGCAGCCAAGATGCAGGGCGCTTCACCGGGGAGCTGTTTTTT; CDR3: CASSQDAGRFTGELFF
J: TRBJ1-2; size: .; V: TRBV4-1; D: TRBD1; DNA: TGCGCCAGCAGGCGACATCCTTCGGACAGGGAAAACTATGGCTACACCTTC; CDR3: CASRRHPSDRENYGYTF
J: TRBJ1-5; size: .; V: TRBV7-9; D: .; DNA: TGTGCCAGCAGCTTAGATCTATCGCGGGACCCCCAGCATTTT; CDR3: CASSLDLSRDPQHF
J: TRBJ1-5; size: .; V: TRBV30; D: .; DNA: TGTGCCTGGTCTTCCGGGGAACAGCCCCAGCATTTT; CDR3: CAWSSGEQPQHF
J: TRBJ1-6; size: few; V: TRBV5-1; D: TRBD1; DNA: TGCGCCAGCAGCTCTTTCACCACAGGGGGCAATTCACCCCTCCACTTT; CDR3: CASSSFTTGGNSPLHF
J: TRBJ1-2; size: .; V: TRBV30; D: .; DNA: TGTGCCTGGAGTCTCCGGAGCGCCTATGGCTACACCTTC; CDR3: CAWSLRSAYGYTF
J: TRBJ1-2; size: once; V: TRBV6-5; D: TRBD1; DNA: TGTGCCAGCACCACAGGGGACTATGGCTACACCTTC; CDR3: CASTTGDYGYTF
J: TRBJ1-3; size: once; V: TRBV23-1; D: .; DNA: TGCGCCAGCAGTCAAGGTGAGGCCGGGGGAAACACCATATATTTT; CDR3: CASSQGEAGGNTIYF
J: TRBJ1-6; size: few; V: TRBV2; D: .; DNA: TGTGCCAGCAGAGTAACAGCCGATAATTCACCCCTCCACTTT; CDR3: CASRVTADNSPLHF
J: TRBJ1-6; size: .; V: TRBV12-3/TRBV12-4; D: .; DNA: TGTGCCAGCACCTCACAGGGACCTTCACCCCTCCACTTT; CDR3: CASTSQGPSPLHF
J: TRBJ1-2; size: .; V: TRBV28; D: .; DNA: TGTGCCAGCAGCCTACAGGCCCGGCGCTATGGCTACACCTTC; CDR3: CASSLQARRYGYTF
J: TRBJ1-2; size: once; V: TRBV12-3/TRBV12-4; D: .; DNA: TGTGCCAGCAGCCTCGAGGATGGAGGCTACACCTTC; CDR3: CASSLEDGGYTF
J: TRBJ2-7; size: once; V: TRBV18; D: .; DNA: TGTGCCAGCTCACCACCGATGGGGGGGGCGGGCGAGCAGTACTTC; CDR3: CASSPPMGGAGEQYF
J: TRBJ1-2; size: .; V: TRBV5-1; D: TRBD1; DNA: TGCGCCAGCAGCTTAGACCCCACAGGGGCCGGCGGCTACACCTTC; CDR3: CASSLDPTGAGGYTF
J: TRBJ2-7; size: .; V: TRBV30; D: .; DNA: TGTGCCTGGAGGCCCGACAGCTCCTACGAGCAGTACTTC; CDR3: CAWRPDSSYEQYF
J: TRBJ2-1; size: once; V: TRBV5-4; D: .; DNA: TGTGCCGGTCGACGCCAGGGTAGCTACAATGAGCAGTTCTTC; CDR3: CAGRRQGSYNEQFF
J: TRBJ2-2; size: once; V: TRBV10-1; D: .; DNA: TGCGCCAGCAAGGAACGGACAGATCCAACCGGGGAGCTGTTTTTT; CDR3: CASKERTDPTGELFF
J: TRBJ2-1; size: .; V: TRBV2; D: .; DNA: TGTGCCAGCAGACCACTCGACGGGAGCTCCTACAATGAGCAGTTCTTC; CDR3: CASRPLDGSSYNEQFF
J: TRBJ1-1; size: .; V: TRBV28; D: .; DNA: TGTGCCAGCAGTTTACGGGGAACCACTGAAGCTTTCTTT; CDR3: CASSLRGTTEAFF
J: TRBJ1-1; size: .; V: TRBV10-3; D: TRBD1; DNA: TGTGCCATCAGTTCCGGGACAGGCATGAACACTGAAGCTTTCTTT; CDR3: CAISSGTGMNTEAFF
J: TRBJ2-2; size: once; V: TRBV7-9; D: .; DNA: TGTGCCAGCAGCTTAACAGGGAATACCGGGGAGCTGTTTTTT; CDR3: CASSLTGNTGELFF
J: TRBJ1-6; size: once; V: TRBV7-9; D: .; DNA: TGTGCCAGCAGCCGAGGGGGCTCCTATAATTCACCCCTCCACTTT; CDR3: CASSRGGSYNSPLHF
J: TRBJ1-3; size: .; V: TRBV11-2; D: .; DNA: TGTGCCAGCAGCCAGGGGTTGGGTGGAAACACCATATATTTT; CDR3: CASSQGLGGNTIYF
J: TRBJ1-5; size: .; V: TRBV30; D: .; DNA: TGTGCCTGGAGTAGGAGGGGCTATCAGCCCCAGCATTTT; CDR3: CAWSRRGYQPQHF
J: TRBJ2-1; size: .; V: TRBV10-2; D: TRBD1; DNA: TGCGCCAGTCACGCGGACAGGATGTCCGGTGAGCAGTTCTTC; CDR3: CASHADRMSGEQFF
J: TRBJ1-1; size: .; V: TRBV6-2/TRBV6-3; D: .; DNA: TGTGCCAGCAGTTACTGGGGGGACTCTGAAGCTTTCTTT; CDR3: CASSYWGDSEAFF
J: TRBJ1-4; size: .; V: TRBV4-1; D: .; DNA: TGCGCCAGCAGCCTTAGCCCGACAGCTTCTAATGAAAAACTGTTTTTT; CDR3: CASSLSPTASNEKLFF
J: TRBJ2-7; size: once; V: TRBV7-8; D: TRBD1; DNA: TGTGCCAGCAGCACCGGGACAGGGGGTATCAACCACGAGCAGTACTTC; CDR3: CASSTGTGGINHEQYF